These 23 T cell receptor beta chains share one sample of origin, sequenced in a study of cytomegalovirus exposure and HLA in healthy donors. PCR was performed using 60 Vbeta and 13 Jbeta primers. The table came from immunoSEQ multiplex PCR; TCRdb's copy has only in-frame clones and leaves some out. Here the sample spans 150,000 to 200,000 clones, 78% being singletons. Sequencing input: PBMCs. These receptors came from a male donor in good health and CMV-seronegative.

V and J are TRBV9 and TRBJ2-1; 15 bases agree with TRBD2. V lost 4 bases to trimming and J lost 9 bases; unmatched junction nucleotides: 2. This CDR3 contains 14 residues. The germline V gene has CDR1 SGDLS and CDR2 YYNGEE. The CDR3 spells CASSSGLAGGEQFF. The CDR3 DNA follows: TGTGCCAGCAGCTCGGGACTAGCGGGAGGTGAGCAGTTCTTC.

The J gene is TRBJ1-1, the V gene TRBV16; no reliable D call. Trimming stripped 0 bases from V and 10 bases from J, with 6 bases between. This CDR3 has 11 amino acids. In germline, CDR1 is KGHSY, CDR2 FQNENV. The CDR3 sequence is CASSQSPGAFF. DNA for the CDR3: TGTGCCAGCAGCCAATCCCCGGGAGCTTTCTTT. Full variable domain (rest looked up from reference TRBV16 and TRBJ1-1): GEEVAQTPKHLVRGEGQKAKLYCAPIKGHSYVFWYQQVLKNEFKFLISFQNENVFDETGMPKERFSAKCLPNSPCSLEIQATKLEDSAVYFCASSQSPGAFFGQGTRLTVV.

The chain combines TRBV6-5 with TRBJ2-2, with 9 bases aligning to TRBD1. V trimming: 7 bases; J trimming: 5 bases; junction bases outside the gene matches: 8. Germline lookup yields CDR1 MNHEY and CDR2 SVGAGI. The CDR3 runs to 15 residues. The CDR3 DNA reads TGTGCCAGCACCCTAACAGGGGGCCGAACCGGGGAGCTGTTTTTT. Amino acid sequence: CASTLTGGRTGELFF.

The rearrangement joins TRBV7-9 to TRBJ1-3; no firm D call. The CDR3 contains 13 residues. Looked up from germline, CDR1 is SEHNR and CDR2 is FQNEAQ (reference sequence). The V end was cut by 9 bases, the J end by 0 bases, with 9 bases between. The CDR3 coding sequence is TGTGCCAGTCTAGAGGGCTCTGGAAACACCATATATTTT. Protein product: CASLEGSGNTIYF.

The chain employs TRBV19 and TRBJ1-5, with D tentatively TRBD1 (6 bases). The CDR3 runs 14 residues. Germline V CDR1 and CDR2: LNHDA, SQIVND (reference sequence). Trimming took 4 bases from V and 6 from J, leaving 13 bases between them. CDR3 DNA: TGTGCCAGTAGTACAGGGGAGCCAGGTCAGCCCCAGCATTTT. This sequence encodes CASSTGEPGQPQHF.

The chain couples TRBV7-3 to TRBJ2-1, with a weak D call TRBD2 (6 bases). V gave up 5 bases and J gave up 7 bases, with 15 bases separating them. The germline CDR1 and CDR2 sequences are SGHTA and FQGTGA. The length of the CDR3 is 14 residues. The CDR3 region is CASSLGPGGNEQFF. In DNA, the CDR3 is TGTGCCAGCAGCCTGGGACCCGGGGGTAATGAGCAGTTCTTC.

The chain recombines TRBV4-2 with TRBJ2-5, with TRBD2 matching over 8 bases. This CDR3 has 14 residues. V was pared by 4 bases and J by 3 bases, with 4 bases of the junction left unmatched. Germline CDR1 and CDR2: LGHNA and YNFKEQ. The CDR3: CASSLGGGEETQYF. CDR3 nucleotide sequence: TGTGCCAGCAGCCTCGGGGGGGGCGAAGAGACCCAGTACTTC.

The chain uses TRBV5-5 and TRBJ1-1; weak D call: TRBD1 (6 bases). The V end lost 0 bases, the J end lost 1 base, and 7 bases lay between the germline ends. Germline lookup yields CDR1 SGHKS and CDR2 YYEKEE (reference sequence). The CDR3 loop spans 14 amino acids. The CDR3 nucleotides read TGTGCCAGCAGCTTGGTAGGGGGGAACACTGAAGCTTTCTTT. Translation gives CASSLVGGNTEAFF.

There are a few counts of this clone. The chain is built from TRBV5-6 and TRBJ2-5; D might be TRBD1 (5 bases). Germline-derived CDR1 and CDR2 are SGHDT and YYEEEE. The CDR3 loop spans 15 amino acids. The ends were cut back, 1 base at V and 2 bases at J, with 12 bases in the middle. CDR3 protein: CASSLTGRGQETQYF. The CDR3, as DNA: TGTGCCAGCAGCTTGACCGGAAGGGGACAAGAGACCCAGTACTTC.

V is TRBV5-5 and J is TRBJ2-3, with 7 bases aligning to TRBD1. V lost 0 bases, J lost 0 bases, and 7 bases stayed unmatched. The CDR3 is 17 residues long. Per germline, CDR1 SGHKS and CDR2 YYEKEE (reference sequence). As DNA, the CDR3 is TGTGCCAGCAGCTTGGGCAGAGGGGGACAGAGCACAGATACGCAGTATTTT. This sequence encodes CASSLGRGGQSTDTQYF.

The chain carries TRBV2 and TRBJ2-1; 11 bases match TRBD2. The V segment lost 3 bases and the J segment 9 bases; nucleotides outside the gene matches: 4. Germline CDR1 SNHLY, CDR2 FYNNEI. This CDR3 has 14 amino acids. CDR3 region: CASSDTSGGGEQFF. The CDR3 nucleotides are TGTGCCAGCAGTGACACTAGCGGGGGAGGTGAGCAGTTCTTC.

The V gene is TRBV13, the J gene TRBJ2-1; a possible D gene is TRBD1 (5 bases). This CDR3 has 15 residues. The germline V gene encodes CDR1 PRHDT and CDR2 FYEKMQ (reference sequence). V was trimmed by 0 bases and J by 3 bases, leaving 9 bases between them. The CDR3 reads CASSLGTESYNEQFF. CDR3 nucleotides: TGTGCCAGCAGCTTAGGGACAGAGAGCTACAATGAGCAGTTCTTC.

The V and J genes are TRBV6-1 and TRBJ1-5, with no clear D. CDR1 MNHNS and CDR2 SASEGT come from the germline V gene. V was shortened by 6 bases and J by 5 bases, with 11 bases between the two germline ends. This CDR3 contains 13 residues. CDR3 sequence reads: CASRLAADQPQHF. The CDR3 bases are TGTGCCAGCAGACTCGCGGCGGATCAGCCCCAGCATTTT.

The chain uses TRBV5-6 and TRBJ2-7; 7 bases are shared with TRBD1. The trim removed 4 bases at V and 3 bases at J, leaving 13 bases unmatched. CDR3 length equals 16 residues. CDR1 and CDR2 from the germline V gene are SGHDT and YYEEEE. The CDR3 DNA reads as TGTGCCAGCAGCGCACCGACAGGGTCCCACATCTACGAGCAGTACTTC. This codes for CASSAPTGSHIYEQYF.

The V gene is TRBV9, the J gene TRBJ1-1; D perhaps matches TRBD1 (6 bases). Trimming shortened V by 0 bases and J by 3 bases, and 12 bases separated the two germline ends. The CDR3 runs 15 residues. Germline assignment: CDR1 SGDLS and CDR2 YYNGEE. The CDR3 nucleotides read TGTGCCAGCAGCGTAGATGGGGGCGCCGACACTGAAGCTTTCTTT. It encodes CASSVDGGADTEAFF.

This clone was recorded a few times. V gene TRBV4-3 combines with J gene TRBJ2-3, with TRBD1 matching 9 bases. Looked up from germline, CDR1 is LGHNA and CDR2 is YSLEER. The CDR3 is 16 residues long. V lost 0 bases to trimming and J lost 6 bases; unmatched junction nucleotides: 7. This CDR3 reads CASSQEGTGQGDTQYF. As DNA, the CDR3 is TGCGCCAGCAGCCAAGAGGGGACAGGGCAAGGGGATACGCAGTATTTT.

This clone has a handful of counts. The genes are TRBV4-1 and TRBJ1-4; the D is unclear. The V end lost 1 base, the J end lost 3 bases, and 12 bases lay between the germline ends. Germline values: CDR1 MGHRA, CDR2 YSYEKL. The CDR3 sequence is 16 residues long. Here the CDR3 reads CASSQVQAWANEKLFF. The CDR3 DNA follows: TGCGCCAGCAGCCAAGTACAAGCGTGGGCTAATGAAAAACTGTTTTTT.

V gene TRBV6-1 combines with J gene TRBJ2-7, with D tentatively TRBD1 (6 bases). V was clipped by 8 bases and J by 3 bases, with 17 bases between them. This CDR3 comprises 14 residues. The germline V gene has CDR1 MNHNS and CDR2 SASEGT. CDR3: CASSSTGPYYEQYF. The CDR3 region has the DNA TGTGCCAGCTCGTCGACAGGACCCTACTACGAGCAGTACTTC.

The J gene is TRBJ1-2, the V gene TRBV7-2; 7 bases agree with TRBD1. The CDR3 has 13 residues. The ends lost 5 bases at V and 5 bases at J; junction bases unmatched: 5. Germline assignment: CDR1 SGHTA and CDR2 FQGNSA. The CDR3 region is CASSLTGIYGYTF. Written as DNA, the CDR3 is TGTGCCAGCAGCCTGACAGGGATTTATGGCTACACCTTC. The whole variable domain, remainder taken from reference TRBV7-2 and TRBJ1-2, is GAGVSQSPSNKVTEKGKDVELRCDPISGHTALYWYRQSLGQGLEFLIYFQGNSAPDKSGLPSDRFSAERTGGSVSTLTIQRTQQEDSAVYLCASSLTGIYGYTFGSGTRLTVV.

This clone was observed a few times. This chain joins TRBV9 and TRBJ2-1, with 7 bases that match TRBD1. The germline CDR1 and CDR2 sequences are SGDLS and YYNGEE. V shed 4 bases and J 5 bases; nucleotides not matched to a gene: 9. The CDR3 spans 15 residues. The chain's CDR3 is CASSRTGQPNNEQFF. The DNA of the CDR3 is TGTGCCAGCAGCAGGACGGGACAGCCGAACAATGAGCAGTTCTTC.

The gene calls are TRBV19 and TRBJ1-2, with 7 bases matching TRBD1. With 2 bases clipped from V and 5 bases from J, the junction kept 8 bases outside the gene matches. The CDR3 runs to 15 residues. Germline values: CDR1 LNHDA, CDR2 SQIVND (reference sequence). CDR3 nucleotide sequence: TGTGCCAGTAGTATATCCGGACAGGATCCTTATGGCTACACCTTC. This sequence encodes CASSISGQDPYGYTF.

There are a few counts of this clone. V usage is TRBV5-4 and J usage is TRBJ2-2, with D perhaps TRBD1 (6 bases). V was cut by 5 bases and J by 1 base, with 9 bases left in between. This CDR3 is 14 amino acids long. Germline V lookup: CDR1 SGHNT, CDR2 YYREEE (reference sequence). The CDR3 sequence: CASRETGNTGELFF. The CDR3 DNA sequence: TGTGCCAGCAGGGAGACAGGGAACACCGGGGAGCTGTTTTTT. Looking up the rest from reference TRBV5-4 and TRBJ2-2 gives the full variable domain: ETGVTQSPTHLIKTRGQQVTLRCSSQSGHNTVSWYQQALGQGPQFIFQYYREEENGRGNFPPRFSGLQFPNYSSELNVNALELDDSALYLCASRETGNTGELFFGEGSRLTVL.

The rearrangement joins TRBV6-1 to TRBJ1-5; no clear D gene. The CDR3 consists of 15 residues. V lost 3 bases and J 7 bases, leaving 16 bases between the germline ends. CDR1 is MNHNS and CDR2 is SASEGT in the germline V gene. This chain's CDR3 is CASSDGARGIQPQHF. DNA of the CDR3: TGTGCCAGCAGTGACGGTGCCCGGGGTATACAGCCCCAGCATTTT.